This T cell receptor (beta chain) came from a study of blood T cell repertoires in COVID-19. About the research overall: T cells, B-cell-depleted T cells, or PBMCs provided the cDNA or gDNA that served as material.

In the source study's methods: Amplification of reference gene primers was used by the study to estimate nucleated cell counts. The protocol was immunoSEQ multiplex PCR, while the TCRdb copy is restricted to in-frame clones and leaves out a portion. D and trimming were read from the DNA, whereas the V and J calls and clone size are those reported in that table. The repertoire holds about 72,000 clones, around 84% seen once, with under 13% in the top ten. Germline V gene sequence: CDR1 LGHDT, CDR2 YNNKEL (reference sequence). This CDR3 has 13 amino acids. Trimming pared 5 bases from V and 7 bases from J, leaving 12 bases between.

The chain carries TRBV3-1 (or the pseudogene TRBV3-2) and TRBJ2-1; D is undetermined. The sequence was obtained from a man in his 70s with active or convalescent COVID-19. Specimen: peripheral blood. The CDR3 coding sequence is TGTGCCAGCAGCAAGACGGAGTTGAATGAGCAGTTCTTC. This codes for CASSKTELNEQFF.